The 17 T cell receptor beta chains listed next were all sequenced from one sample in a study of blood T cell repertoires in COVID-19. This table comes from immunoSEQ multiplex PCR, and its TCRdb copy is limited to in-frame clones, with some not included. The profile shows about 160,000 clones, approximately 86% of them singletons. Sequenced: peripheral blood. The receptors originated from a woman aged 55-70 years with active or convalescent COVID-19.

This clone was seen once. The chain is built from TRBV2 and TRBJ1-5, with 9 positions matching TRBD1. This CDR3 is built from 15 residues. V was pared by 7 bases and J by 1 base, with 5 bases of the junction left unmatched. Germline CDR1 SNHLY, CDR2 FYNNEI. Written as DNA, the CDR3 is TGTGCCAGCAAGGACAGGGGTGAAAGCAATCAGCCCCAGCATTTT. This gives the protein CASKDRGESNQPQHF.

The V and J genes are TRBV25-1 and TRBJ1-1; the D gene is possibly TRBD1 (6 bases). CDR1 MGHDK and CDR2 SYGVNS come from the germline V gene. The CDR3 has 14 amino acids. V was clipped by 4 bases and J by 6 bases, with 15 bases between them. CDR3 sequence reads: CASSAGAQISEAFF. The CDR3 DNA sequence: TGTGCCAGCAGTGCAGGGGCGCAGATATCTGAAGCTTTCTTT.

The chain links TRBV6-5 to TRBJ2-7; 12 bases agree with TRBD2. This CDR3 comprises 15 residues. The germline V gene encodes CDR1 MNHEY and CDR2 SVGAGI. Trimming took 7 bases from V and 4 from J; bases not matched to a gene: 8. For the CDR3, the DNA is TGTGCCAGCACGAAGACTAGCGGGGGAGTGTACGAGCAGTACTTC. Its protein is CASTKTSGGVYEQYF.

This clone was detected only once. The CDR3 sequence: CASRTNRVLNEKLFF. The CDR3 bases are TGTGCCAGCAGAACTAACCGGGTCCTTAATGAAAAACTGTTTTTT. The chain carries TRBV6-5 and TRBJ1-4; D remains unclear. In germline, CDR1 is MNHEY, CDR2 SVGAGI. There are 15 residues in the CDR3. The ends were cut back, 6 bases at V and 4 bases at J, with 15 bases in the middle.

The CDR3 loop is CASSVGLANYNEQFF. For the CDR3, the DNA is TGTGCCAGCAGCGTGGGACTAGCGAACTACAATGAGCAGTTCTTC. V gene TRBV5-8 combines with J gene TRBJ2-1, with 10 bases lining up with TRBD2. Germline loops: CDR1 SGHTS, CDR2 YDEGEE. Trimming removed 4 bases from V and 3 bases from J; junction bases left unmatched: 4. CDR3 length: 15 residues.

The chain uses TRBV9 and TRBJ1-3, with 8 bases lining up with TRBD1. CDR1 and CDR2 (germline): SGDLS, YYNGEE. The CDR3 covers 15 residues. V dropped 4 bases and J dropped 14; count of bases not matched to a gene: 17. CDR3 region: CASSPTLTGWDRLYF. In nucleotides, the CDR3 is TGTGCCAGCAGCCCCACTCTAACGGGGTGGGACAGGCTATATTTT.

The chain couples TRBV21-1 to TRBJ2-1; no DNA check was done on the table's D call, TRBD2. TRBV21-1 is noted as a pseudogene. The length of the CDR3 is 16 residues. The CDR3 bases are TGTGCCAGCAGCAAAGAAAACGGGTTCTCCTACAATGAGCAGTTCTTC. This encodes CASSKENGFSYNEQFF.

Turning to this clone: Additional DNA sequences in this sample encode the identical CDR3. The chain links TRBV19 to TRBJ2-5, with D perhaps TRBD1 (5 bases). Germline V gives CDR1 LNHDA, CDR2 SQIVND (reference sequence). Trimming took off 5 bases at V and 5 bases at J, with 15 bases between the two ends. The CDR3 loop spans 14 amino acids. The CDR3 sequence: CASSGQGGSETQYF. The DNA for the CDR3 is TGTGCCAGTAGTGGGCAGGGCGGCAGCGAGACCCAGTACTTC.

The V call is TRBV29-1, the J call TRBJ1-1, with 10 nucleotides matching TRBD1. Trimming at V came to 0 bases and at J to 5 bases, leaving 3 bases not matched to a gene. Germline CDR1 reads SQVTM; CDR2 reads ANQGSEA. This CDR3 is 14 amino acids long. The CDR3 here is CSVEDGQGDTEAFF. CDR3 DNA sequence: TGCAGCGTTGAAGACGGACAGGGGGATACTGAAGCTTTCTTT.

The rearrangement joins TRBV19 to TRBJ1-1; 7 positions match TRBD1. Germline V gene sequence: CDR1 LNHDA, CDR2 SQIVND (reference sequence). The CDR3 is 12 residues long. The V gene end was trimmed by 9 bases and the J gene end by 9 bases; junction bases not matched to a gene: 10. For the CDR3, the DNA is TGTGCCAGCACCCTGGGACAGCAGAAAGCTTTCTTT. Amino acid sequence: CASTLGQQKAFF.

This chain connects TRBV14 to TRBJ2-7, with TRBD1 matching 9 bases. From germline, CDR1 is SGHDN and CDR2 FVKESK. This CDR3 spans 16 amino acids. The junction had 10 bases not matched to a gene; V was cut back by 2 bases and J by 5 bases. The DNA of the CDR3 is TGTGCCAGCAGCCAATTACTGGGACAGGGCATCAACGAGCAGTACTTC. Its translation: CASSQLLGQGINEQYF.

In its sample, this clone was seen once. The rearrangement links TRBV5-4 to TRBJ1-2; 7 bases are a match to TRBD1. With 3 bases clipped from V and 5 bases from J, the junction kept 4 bases outside the gene matches. Germline CDR1 is SGHNT and CDR2 is YYREEE (reference sequence). The CDR3 is 13 amino acids. CDR3 loop: CASSSRDSYGYTF. CDR3 in DNA: TGTGCCAGCAGCTCACGGGACAGTTATGGCTACACCTTC.

The J gene is TRBJ2-2, the V gene TRBV7-8, with D hard to call. The CDR3 has 13 residues. CDR1 and CDR2 from the germline V gene are SGHVS and FQNEAQ. Trimming removed 0 bases at V and 5 bases at J, with 4 bases between. The chain's CDR3 is CASSLAPTGELFF. The DNA of the CDR3 is TGTGCCAGCAGCTTAGCTCCGACCGGGGAGCTGTTTTTT.

The chain couples TRBV19 to TRBJ1-4; TRBD1 agrees at 8 bases. V gave up 10 bases and J gave up 7 bases; unmatched junction bases: 5. CDR1 is LNHDA and CDR2 is SQIVND in the germline V gene (reference sequence). This CDR3 has 12 amino acids. CDR3 amino acids: CATSGTGEKLFF. CDR3 coding DNA: TGTGCCACCTCCGGGACAGGTGAAAAACTGTTTTTT.

The V gene is TRBV4-3, the J gene TRBJ2-3; TRBD1 is a possible D gene (5 bases). The CDR3 length is 14 residues. The germline V gene encodes CDR1 LGHNA and CDR2 YSLEER. The V end lost 0 bases, the J end lost 7 bases, and 11 bases lay between the germline ends. CDR3 region: CASSQDYGANTQYF. Written as DNA, the CDR3 is TGCGCCAGCAGCCAAGATTATGGGGCGAATACGCAGTATTTT.

The genes are TRBV6-6 and TRBJ2-2; D unresolved. V was clipped by 4 bases and J by 4 bases, with 4 bases between them. CDR1 is MNHNY, CDR2 SVGAGI, per germline (reference sequence). This CDR3 spans 12 amino acids. The CDR3 sequence: CASSFSTGELFF. CDR3 nucleotide sequence: TGTGCCAGCAGTTTTAGCACCGGGGAGCTGTTTTTT.

There are many counts of this clone. This chain connects TRBV18 to TRBJ2-2, with 9 bases lining up with TRBD2. This CDR3 region has 16 residues. Germline CDR1 and CDR2: KGHSH and LQKENI. With V trimmed by 5 bases and J by 4 bases, 8 bases remained unmatched. The DNA for the CDR3 is TGTGCCAGCTCATCCGGGACTAGCAGTCGCACCGGGGAGCTGTTTTTT. Amino acids: CASSSGTSSRTGELFF.